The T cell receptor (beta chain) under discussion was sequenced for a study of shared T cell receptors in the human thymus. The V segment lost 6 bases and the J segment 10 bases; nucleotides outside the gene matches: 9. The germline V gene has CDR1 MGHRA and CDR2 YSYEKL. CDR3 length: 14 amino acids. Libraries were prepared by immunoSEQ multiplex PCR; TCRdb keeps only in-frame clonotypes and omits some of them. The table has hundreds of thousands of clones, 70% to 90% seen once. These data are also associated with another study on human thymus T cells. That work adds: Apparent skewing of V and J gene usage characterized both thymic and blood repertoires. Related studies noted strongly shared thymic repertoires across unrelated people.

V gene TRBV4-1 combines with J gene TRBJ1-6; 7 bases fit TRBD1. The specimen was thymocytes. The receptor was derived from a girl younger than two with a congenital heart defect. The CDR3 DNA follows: TGCGCCAGCAGAACTACAGGGGTAGGATCACCCCTCCACTTT. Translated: CASRTTGVGSPLHF.